The present entry profiles one T cell receptor beta chain with its context. The data stem from a study of blood T cell repertoires in COVID-19. For the study at large: The United States, Italy and Spain provided the acute and convalescent COVID-19 samples. In each case, the material was cDNA or gDNA derived from T cells, B-cell-depleted T cells, or PBMCs.

Original data processing: Amplification from reference gene primers served as the basis for estimated nucleated cell counts. Assay used: immunoSEQ multiplex PCR; TCRdb lists only in-frame clones, some missing. Clonal size and the V and J genes are those of that table, whereas D and trimming came from the DNA. Found here are roughly 340,000 clones, more than 75% of them singletons; the top ten hold roughly 3.5%. This CDR3 is built from 14 residues. The V gene lost 2 bases and the J gene lost 0 bases, with 9 bases spanning the gap. The V gene's germline CDR1 is SGHDT and CDR2 YYEEEE. V and J are TRBV5-6 and TRBJ2-7; no definite D call. The receptor was isolated from a woman between 18 and 30 years old who had recovered from COVID-19. Sample: peripheral blood. This CDR3 reads CASSFGDSSYEQYV. CDR3 nucleotides: TGTGCCAGCAGCTTTGGAGATAGCTCCTACGAGCAGTACGTC.